What follows are 29 T cell receptor beta chains derived from one specimen sequenced in a study of human T cells and chemical hapten exposure. The time point here: patch test 1, 2 weeks after DPC sensitization. Regarding treatment: therapeutic diphenylcyclopropenone sensitization with weekly scalp DPC. TCRdb used MiXCR to reprocess the RACE reads, holding one entry per CDR3 protein. The sample lists approximately 350,000 distinct CDR3 sequences, roughly 6.9% occurring once. The sequencing here drew on whole blood, taken in connection with sensitization to the hapten diphenylcyclopropenone (DPC). These receptors were collected from a young woman with alopecia areata. Some clones in this sample may be carry-over from other donors' samples.

This clonotype was found a few times. V gene TRBV5-6 combines with J gene TRBJ2-7; D remains unclear. CDR1 is SGHDT and CDR2 is YYEEEE in the germline V gene. CDR3 length: 15 amino acids. Trimming left V 1 base short and J 5 bases short, with 16 bases between. CDR3 sequence: CASSLSPPGSHEQYF. CDR3 DNA sequence: TGTGCCAGCAGCTTGTCCCCACCCGGGTCCCACGAGCAGTACTTC.

This clonotype was seen repeatedly, ten times or more. V is TRBV27 and J is TRBJ2-5, with 10 bases fitting TRBD1. The trim removed 6 bases at V and 5 bases at J, leaving 6 bases unmatched. Germline values: CDR1 MNHEY, CDR2 SMNVEV (reference sequence). The CDR3 runs to 14 residues. The DNA for the CDR3 is TGTGCCAGCAGCAAGGGACAGGGGACGGAGACCCAGTACTTC. This sequence encodes CASSKGQGTETQYF.

This clonotype was counted a single time. The chain uses TRBV14 and TRBJ1-1; weak D call: TRBD1 (6 bases). The CDR3 sequence is 13 residues long. Germline V lookup: CDR1 SGHDN, CDR2 FVKESK. V lost 3 bases and J 5 bases, leaving 10 bases between the germline ends. As DNA, the CDR3 is TGTGCCAGCAGCCATGGAAGGGGGACTGAAGCTTTCTTT. It yields the protein CASSHGRGTEAFF.

The V and J genes are TRBV7-6 and TRBJ1-3; possible D gene TRBD1, 5 bases. The V end was cut by 5 bases, the J end by 0 bases, with 11 bases between. The CDR3 is 15 residues long. Germline V CDR1 and CDR2: SGHVS, FNYEAQ. CDR3 sequence reads: CASSLTDNSGNTIYF. In nucleotides, the CDR3 is TGTGCCAGCAGCCTGACGGACAACTCTGGAAACACCATATATTTT.

This clonotype appeared many times. The rearrangement links TRBV7-2 to TRBJ2-3; 8 nucleotides agree with TRBD2. Germline assignment: CDR1 SGHTA and CDR2 FQGNSA. The CDR3 is 14 amino acids. The J segment lost 3 bases and the V segment lost 5 bases, leaving 4 bases of the junction unmatched. The CDR3 DNA is TGTGCCAGCAGCAGGACTAGCTCTACAGATACGCAGTATTTT. Encoded protein: CASSRTSSTDTQYF.

This clonotype was detected ten times or more. The chain has TRBV6-2 or TRBV6-3 and TRBJ2-7; 8 nucleotides agree with TRBD2. The junction had 16 bases not matched to a gene; V was cut back by 2 bases and J by 7 bases. Germline CDR1 and CDR2: MNHEY and SVGEGT. The CDR3 has 17 amino acids. The CDR3 nucleotides read TGTGCCAGCAGTTACCCTAGTGGAAGCGGGGGCCCGGGGGAGCAGTACTTC. As protein: CASSYPSGSGGPGEQYF.

This clonotype was counted many times. The V gene is TRBV5-1, the J gene TRBJ2-7; D not certain. V lost 2 bases and J 4 bases, leaving 10 bases between the germline ends. Germline V CDR1 and CDR2: SGHRS, YFSETQ. This CDR3 is built from 13 residues. The CDR3 spells CASSFVTEYEQYF. Written as DNA, the CDR3 is TGCGCCAGCAGCTTTGTAACTGAATACGAGCAGTACTTC.

The rearrangement joins TRBV6-5 to TRBJ2-3, with 10 positions matching TRBD2. V lost 2 bases to trimming and J lost 12 bases; unmatched junction nucleotides: 14. Germline V gene sequence: CDR1 MNHEY, CDR2 SVGAGI. This CDR3 contains 16 residues. CDR3 nucleotide sequence: TGTGCCAGCAGTTACAGGATCGGCACTAGCGGGGACCCCCAGTATTTT. Protein sequence: CASSYRIGTSGDPQYF.

The chain joins TRBV12-3 or TRBV12-4 to TRBJ1-5, with D hard to call. V shed 4 bases and J shed 5 bases, with 15 bases lying between them. The CDR3 runs to 15 residues. CDR3 in DNA: TGTGCCAGCAGTTCTTCCGACGGGAGGGATCAGCCCCAGCATTTT. It encodes CASSSSDGRDQPQHF.

This rearrangement joins TRBV12-3 or TRBV12-4 to TRBJ1-5; D ambiguous. The CDR3 length is 13 residues. V was shortened by 5 bases and J by 6 bases, with 11 bases between the two germline ends. The CDR3 reads CASSPQETQPQHF. The CDR3, as DNA: TGTGCCAGCAGTCCGCAGGAAACTCAGCCCCAGCATTTT.

This clonotype was seen many times. The gene calls are TRBV2 and TRBJ1-6; tentatively, D is TRBD1 (5 bases). The CDR3 has 15 amino acids. With 7 bases removed from V and 7 bases from J, the gap between germline ends came to 17 bases. In germline, CDR1 is SNHLY, CDR2 FYNNEI. The CDR3 DNA is TGTGCCAGCACCACCTCGGGGGGTGTAAATTCACCCCTCCACTTT. The encoded protein is CASTTSGGVNSPLHF.

The chain is built from TRBV7-2 and TRBJ1-1; 7 bases are shared with TRBD1. This CDR3 region has 14 residues. Germline CDR1 SGHTA, CDR2 FQGNSA. The junction had 7 bases not matched to a gene; V was cut back by 5 bases and J by 4 bases. CDR3: CASSVQGYATEAFF. CDR3 nucleotides: TGTGCCAGCAGCGTACAGGGGTACGCCACTGAAGCTTTCTTT.

The chain recombines TRBV7-9 with TRBJ1-6; D may be TRBD1 (5 bases). Between the trimmed V and J ends, which lost 5 bases and 8 bases, there was a span of 13 bases. The CDR3 is made up of 14 amino acids. The germline gives CDR1 SEHNR, CDR2 FQNEAQ (reference sequence). As DNA, the CDR3 is TGTGCCAGCAGCCAAATCGGGGCGGATTCACCCCTCCACTTT. It encodes CASSQIGADSPLHF. Drawing the rest from reference TRBV7-9 and TRBJ1-6, the complete variable domain is DTGVSQNPRHKITKRGQNVTFRCDPISEHNRLYWYRQTLGQGPEFLTYFQNEAQLEKSRLLSDRFSAERPKGSFSTLEIQRTEQGDSAMYLCASSQIGADSPLHFGNGTRLTVT.

This clonotype was detected only a few times. The CDR3 sequence is CASSALGGTSGSTGELFF. The CDR3 nucleotides read TGTGCCAGCAGCGCCCTGGGGGGGACTAGCGGGAGCACCGGGGAGCTGTTTTTT. The V call is TRBV9, the J call TRBJ2-2; 14 positions agree with TRBD2. Germline loops: CDR1 SGDLS, CDR2 YYNGEE. V trimming: 3 bases; J trimming: 4 bases; junction bases outside the gene matches: 8. The CDR3 is 18 amino acids.

This chain uses TRBV14 with TRBJ2-3, with TRBD2 as a possible D gene (6 bases). Between the trimmed V and J ends, which lost 1 base and 1 base, there was a span of 12 bases. This CDR3 is 16 amino acids long. Germline CDR1 and CDR2: SGHDN and FVKESK. This CDR3 is CASSQGRGHGTDTQYF. CDR3 nucleotide sequence: TGTGCCAGCAGCCAAGGGCGGGGCCACGGCACAGATACGCAGTATTTT.

This clonotype occurred a few times. The gene calls are TRBV7-9 and TRBJ1-5, with 7 bases matching TRBD1. CDR3 length equals 13 residues. Germline CDR1 is SEHNR and CDR2 is FQNEAQ (reference sequence). V trimming: 7 bases; J trimming: 4 bases; junction bases outside the gene matches: 4. The CDR3 loop reads CASTGTENQPQHF. CDR3 sequence (DNA): TGTGCCAGCACAGGGACAGAGAATCAGCCCCAGCATTTT.

This clonotype turned up a few times. The chain uses TRBV6-9 and TRBJ1-1; no firm D call. Germline CDR1 and CDR2: MNHGY and SVAAGI. V lost 7 bases and J 0 bases, leaving 27 bases between the germline ends. The CDR3 contains 19 residues. CDR3 nucleotides: TGTGCCAGCAAGAACTCATTCGGGCGAGCACTCCGATTGAACACTGAAGCTTTCTTT. Its protein product is CASKNSFGRALRLNTEAFF.

This clonotype has ten or more counts. This chain connects TRBV7-3 to TRBJ2-7; 9 bases align to TRBD1. The germline gives CDR1 SGHTA, CDR2 FQGTGA. V shed 5 bases and J 5 bases; nucleotides not matched to a gene: 4. This CDR3 has 13 amino acids. CDR3 residues: CASSQGQGNEQYF. In DNA, the CDR3 is TGTGCCAGCAGCCAGGGACAGGGCAACGAGCAGTACTTC.

This clonotype was observed a few times. The chain has TRBV6-2 or TRBV6-3 and TRBJ1-1; possibly TRBD1 for D (5 bases). The germline gives CDR1 MNHEY, CDR2 SVGEGT. The CDR3 contains 15 residues. The ends were cut back, 8 bases at V and 4 bases at J, with 20 bases in the middle. CDR3 sequence: CASYKVGAGGTEAFF. The CDR3 DNA reads as TGTGCCAGCTACAAAGTTGGGGCCGGAGGCACTGAAGCTTTCTTT.

Many counts were recorded for this clonotype. This chain joins TRBV20-1 and TRBJ1-1; D is possibly TRBD1 (5 bases). The CDR3 extends over 17 amino acids. Germline V lookup: CDR1 DFQATT, CDR2 SNEGSKA (reference sequence). V was trimmed by 0 bases and J by 0 bases, leaving 17 bases between them. CDR3 in amino acids: CSARDPAGSPVNTEAFF. CDR3 in DNA: TGCAGTGCTAGAGATCCGGCAGGGTCACCGGTGAACACTGAAGCTTTCTTT.

Many counts were recorded for this clonotype. V is TRBV27 and J is TRBJ2-3; no definite D call. Trimming took 6 bases from V and 4 from J, leaving 11 bases between them. Germline values: CDR1 MNHEY, CDR2 SMNVEV (reference sequence). There are 13 residues in the CDR3. DNA of the CDR3: TGTGCCAGCAGGAGAGGCCCCCCAGATACGCAGTATTTT. Its protein product is CASRRGPPDTQYF.

A few counts support this clonotype. V and J are TRBV7-2 and TRBJ2-1; D is undetermined. The ends were cut back, 1 base at V and 2 bases at J, with 9 bases in the middle. The germline CDR1 and CDR2 sequences are SGHTA and FQGNSA. The CDR3 consists of 15 residues. The CDR3: CASSLVSIAYNEQFF. In DNA, the CDR3 is TGTGCCAGCAGCTTAGTAAGTATAGCCTACAATGAGCAGTTCTTC.

This clonotype was seen a handful of times. The genes are TRBV2 and TRBJ1-3; D is ambiguous. Germline V CDR1 and CDR2: SNHLY, FYNNEI. This CDR3 spans 11 amino acids. V was pared by 8 bases and J by 7 bases, with 9 bases between. CDR3 region: CASSSLNTIYF. In nucleotides, the CDR3 is TGTGCCAGCTCGAGTTTGAACACCATATATTTT. Full variable domain (missing parts from reference TRBV2 and TRBJ1-3): EPEVTQTPSHQVTQMGQEVILRCVPISNHLYFYWYRQILGQKVEFLVSFYNNEISEKSEIFDDQFSVERPDGSNFTLKIRSTKLEDSAMYFCASSSLNTIYFGEGSWLTVV.

The chain recombines TRBV2 with TRBJ2-3; 13 bases are a match to TRBD2. The junction had 5 bases not matched to a gene; V was cut back by 2 bases and J by 9 bases. Germline loops: CDR1 SNHLY, CDR2 FYNNEI. The CDR3 consists of 15 residues. CDR3 DNA: TGTGCCAGCAGTGAAACTAGCGGGGGGGTACCGACGCAGTATTTT. As protein: CASSETSGGVPTQYF.

This clonotype turned up a few times. The V gene is TRBV7-9, the J gene TRBJ1-6, with TRBD1 as a possible D gene (6 bases). Trimming left V 1 base short and J 7 bases short, with 17 bases between. There are 17 residues in the CDR3. CDR1 and CDR2 (germline): SEHNR, FQNEAQ (reference sequence). The CDR3 DNA is TGTGCCAGCAGCTTAGGCAACATGGGGGGGCGAAATTCACCCCTCCACTTT. This translates into CASSLGNMGGRNSPLHF.

V is TRBV12-3 or TRBV12-4 and J is TRBJ1-1; D not certain. The V and J ends lost 2 bases and 5 bases respectively, with 15 bases between them. The CDR3 sequence is 15 residues long. The DNA of the CDR3 is TGTGCCAGCAGTTTAAGAACTGGAGGGAAAACTGAAGCTTTCTTT. Its protein product is CASSLRTGGKTEAFF.

This clonotype occurred a few times. The V call is TRBV14, the J call TRBJ1-2; no reliable D call. CDR3 size: 13 residues. CDR1 and CDR2 from the germline V gene are SGHDN and FVKESK. V lost 1 base to trimming and J lost 7 bases, with 10 bases between them. CDR3 region: CASSQGLRSGYTF. Here the CDR3 DNA reads TGTGCCAGCAGCCAAGGATTGAGGAGTGGCTACACCTTC.

This clonotype appeared many times. This chain links TRBV6-1 with TRBJ1-4, with D possibly TRBD1 on 5 matching bases. The CDR3 is 16 residues long. The germline V gene encodes CDR1 MNHNS and CDR2 SASEGT. Trimming stripped 6 bases from V and 0 bases from J, with 14 bases between. The CDR3 bases are TGTGCCAGCAGGGACACCACCATAGCAACTAATGAAAAACTGTTTTTT. Its protein product is CASRDTTIATNEKLFF.

A few counts support this clonotype. The chain joins TRBV3-1 to TRBJ2-5; D is undetermined. The ends were cut back, 4 bases at V and 2 bases at J, with 11 bases in the middle. Germline V CDR1 and CDR2: LGHDT, YNNKEL (reference sequence). The CDR3 contains 14 residues. This CDR3 reads CASSLRASQETQYF. CDR3 DNA: TGTGCCAGCAGCCTTCGGGCCTCACAAGAGACCCAGTACTTC.